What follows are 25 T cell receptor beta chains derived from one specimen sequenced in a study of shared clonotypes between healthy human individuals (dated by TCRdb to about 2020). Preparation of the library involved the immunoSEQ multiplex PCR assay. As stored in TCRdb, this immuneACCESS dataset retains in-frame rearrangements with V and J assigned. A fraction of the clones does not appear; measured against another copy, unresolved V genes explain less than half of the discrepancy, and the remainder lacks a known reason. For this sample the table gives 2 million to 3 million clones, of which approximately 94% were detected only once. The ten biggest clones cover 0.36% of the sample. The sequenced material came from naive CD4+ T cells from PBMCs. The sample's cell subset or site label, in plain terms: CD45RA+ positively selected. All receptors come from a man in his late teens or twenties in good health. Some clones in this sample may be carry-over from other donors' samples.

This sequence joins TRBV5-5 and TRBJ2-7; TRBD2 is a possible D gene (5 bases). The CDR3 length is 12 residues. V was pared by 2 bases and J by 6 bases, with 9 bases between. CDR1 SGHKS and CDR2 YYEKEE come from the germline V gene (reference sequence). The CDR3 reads CASSFRGLEQYF. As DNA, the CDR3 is TGTGCCAGCAGCTTCCGAGGGCTCGAGCAGTACTTC.

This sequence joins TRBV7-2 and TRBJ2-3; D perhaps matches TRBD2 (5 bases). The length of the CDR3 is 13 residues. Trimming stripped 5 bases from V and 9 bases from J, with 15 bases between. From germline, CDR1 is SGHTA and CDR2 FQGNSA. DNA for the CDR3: TGTGCCAGCAGCCCCAAGTCGGGGTCCACGCAGTATTTT. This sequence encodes CASSPKSGSTQYF.

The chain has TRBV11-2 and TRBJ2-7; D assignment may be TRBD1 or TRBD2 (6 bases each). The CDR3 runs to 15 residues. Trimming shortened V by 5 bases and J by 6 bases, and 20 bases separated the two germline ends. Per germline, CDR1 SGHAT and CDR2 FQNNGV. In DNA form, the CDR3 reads TGTGCCAGCAGCCCCGGGGGCTCCGGGGGAGGCGAGCAGTACTTC. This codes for CASSPGGSGGGEQYF.

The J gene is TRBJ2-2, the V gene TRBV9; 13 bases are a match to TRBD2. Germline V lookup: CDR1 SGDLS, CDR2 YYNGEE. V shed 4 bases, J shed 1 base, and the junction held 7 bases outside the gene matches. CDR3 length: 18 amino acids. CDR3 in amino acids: CASSPGTSGIGNTGELFF. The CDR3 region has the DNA TGTGCCAGCAGCCCAGGGACTAGCGGGATCGGGAACACCGGGGAGCTGTTTTTT.

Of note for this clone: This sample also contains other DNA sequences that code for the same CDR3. The CDR3 loop reads CASSVSYEQYF. The CDR3 nucleotides read TGTGCCAGCAGCGTATCCTACGAGCAGTACTTC. The rearrangement joins TRBV28 to TRBJ2-7, with unresolved D. The CDR3 has 11 amino acids. V dropped 6 bases and J dropped 1 base, with 4 bases sitting between them. Germline V gene data show CDR1 as MDHEN and CDR2 as SYDVKM.

CDR3 DNA sequence: TGTGCCAGCAGCTTCCCACGGGAGTTTTATACGCAGTATTTT. It translates to CASSFPREFYTQYF. The rearrangement joins TRBV11-2 to TRBJ2-3; a possible D gene is TRBD2 (6 bases). Germline V gives CDR1 SGHAT, CDR2 FQNNGV. V lost 3 bases, J lost 7 bases, and 14 bases lay in between. This CDR3 spans 14 amino acids.

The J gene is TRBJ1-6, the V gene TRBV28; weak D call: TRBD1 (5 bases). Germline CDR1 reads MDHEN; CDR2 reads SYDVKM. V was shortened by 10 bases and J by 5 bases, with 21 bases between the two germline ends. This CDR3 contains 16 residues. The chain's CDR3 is CATILWGGGDNSPLHF. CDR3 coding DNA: TGTGCCACCATTCTTTGGGGGGGAGGGGATAATTCACCCCTCCACTTT.

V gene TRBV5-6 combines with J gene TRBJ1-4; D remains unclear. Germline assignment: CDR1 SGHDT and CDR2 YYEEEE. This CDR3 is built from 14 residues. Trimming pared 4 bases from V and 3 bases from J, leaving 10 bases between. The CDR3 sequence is CASSHTPSNEKLFF. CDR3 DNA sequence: TGTGCCAGCAGCCACACCCCCTCTAATGAAAAACTGTTTTTT.

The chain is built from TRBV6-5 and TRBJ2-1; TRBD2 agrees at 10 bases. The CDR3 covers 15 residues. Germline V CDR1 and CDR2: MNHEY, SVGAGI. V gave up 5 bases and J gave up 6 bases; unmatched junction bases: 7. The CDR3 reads CASSRAGLAPNEQFF. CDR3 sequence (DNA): TGTGCCAGCAGTCGCGCGGGACTAGCGCCCAATGAGCAGTTCTTC.

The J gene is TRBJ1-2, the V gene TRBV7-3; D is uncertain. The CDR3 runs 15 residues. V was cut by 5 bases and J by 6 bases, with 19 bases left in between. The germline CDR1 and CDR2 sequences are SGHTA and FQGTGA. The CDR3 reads CASSPGPAYGHGYTF. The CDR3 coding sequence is TGTGCCAGCAGCCCCGGTCCGGCGTACGGACATGGCTACACCTTC.

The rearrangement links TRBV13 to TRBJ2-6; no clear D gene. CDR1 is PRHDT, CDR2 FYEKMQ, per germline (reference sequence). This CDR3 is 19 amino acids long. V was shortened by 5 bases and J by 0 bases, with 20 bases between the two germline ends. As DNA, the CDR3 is TGTGCCAGCAGCATTCCTTCGAAAGCAACTCTCTCTGGGGCCAACGTCCTGACTTTC. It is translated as CASSIPSKATLSGANVLTF.

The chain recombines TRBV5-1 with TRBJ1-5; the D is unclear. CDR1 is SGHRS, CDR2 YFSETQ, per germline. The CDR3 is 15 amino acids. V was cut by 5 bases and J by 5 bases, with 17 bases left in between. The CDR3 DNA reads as TGCGCCAGCAGGTTTACAGATGCCGATGATCAGCCCCAGCATTTT. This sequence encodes CASRFTDADDQPQHF.

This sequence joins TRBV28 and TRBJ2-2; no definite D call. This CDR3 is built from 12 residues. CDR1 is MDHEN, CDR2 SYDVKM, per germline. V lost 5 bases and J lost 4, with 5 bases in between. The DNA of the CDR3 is TGTGCCAGCAGTGGCCCCACCGGGGAGCTGTTTTTT. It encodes CASSGPTGELFF.

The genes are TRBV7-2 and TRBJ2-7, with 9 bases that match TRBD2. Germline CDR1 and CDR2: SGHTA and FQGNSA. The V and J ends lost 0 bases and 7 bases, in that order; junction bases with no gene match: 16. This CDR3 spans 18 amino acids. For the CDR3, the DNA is TGTGCCAGCAGCTTAGCTCTCGGGGCTAGCGGGGCCCTCATAGAGCAGTACTTC. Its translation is CASSLALGASGALIEQYF.

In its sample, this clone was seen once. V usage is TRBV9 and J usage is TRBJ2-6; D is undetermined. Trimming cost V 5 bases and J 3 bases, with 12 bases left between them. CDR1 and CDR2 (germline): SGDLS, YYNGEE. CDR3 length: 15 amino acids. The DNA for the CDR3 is TGTGCCAGCAGTGGGCTAGGTCTTGGGGCCAACGTCCTGACTTTC. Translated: CASSGLGLGANVLTF.

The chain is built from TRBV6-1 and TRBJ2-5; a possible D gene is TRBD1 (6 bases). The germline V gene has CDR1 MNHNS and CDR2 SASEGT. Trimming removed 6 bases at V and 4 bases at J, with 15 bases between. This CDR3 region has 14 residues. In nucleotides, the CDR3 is TGTGCCAGCAGATTACAGGGTGAAGGAGAGACCCAGTACTTC. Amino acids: CASRLQGEGETQYF.

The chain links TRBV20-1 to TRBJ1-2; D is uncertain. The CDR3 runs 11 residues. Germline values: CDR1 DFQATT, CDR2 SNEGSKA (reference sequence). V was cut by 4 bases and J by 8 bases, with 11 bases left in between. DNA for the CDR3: TGCAGTGCTACGGCTTTCGGGGGCTACACCTTC. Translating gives CSATAFGGYTF.

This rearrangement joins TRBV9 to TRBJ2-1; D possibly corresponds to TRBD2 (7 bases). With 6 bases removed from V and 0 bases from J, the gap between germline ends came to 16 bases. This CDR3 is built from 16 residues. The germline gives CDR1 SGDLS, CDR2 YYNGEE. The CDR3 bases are TGTGCCAGCAACCCTCTAGCGGACAGCTCCTACAATGAGCAGTTCTTC. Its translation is CASNPLADSSYNEQFF.

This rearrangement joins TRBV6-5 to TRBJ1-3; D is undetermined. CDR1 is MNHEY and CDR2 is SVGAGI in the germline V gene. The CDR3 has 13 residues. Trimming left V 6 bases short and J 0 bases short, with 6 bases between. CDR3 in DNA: TGTGCCAGCAGGGCGCTCTCTGGAAACACCATATATTTT. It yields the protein CASRALSGNTIYF.

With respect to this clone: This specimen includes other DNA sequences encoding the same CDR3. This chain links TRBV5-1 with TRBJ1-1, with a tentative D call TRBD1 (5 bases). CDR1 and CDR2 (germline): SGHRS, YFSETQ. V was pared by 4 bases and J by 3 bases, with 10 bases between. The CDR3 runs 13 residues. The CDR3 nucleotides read TGCGCCAGCAGCCCCCAGGGATACACTGAAGCTTTCTTT. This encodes CASSPQGYTEAFF.

CDR3 protein: CASSSTVPTEAFF. CDR3 nucleotides: TGTGCCAGCAGTTCAACAGTTCCCACTGAAGCTTTCTTT. The gene calls are TRBV6-5 and TRBJ1-1, with D hard to call. V was cut by 4 bases and J by 4 bases, with 10 bases left in between. The germline V gene encodes CDR1 MNHEY and CDR2 SVGAGI. The CDR3 contains 13 residues.

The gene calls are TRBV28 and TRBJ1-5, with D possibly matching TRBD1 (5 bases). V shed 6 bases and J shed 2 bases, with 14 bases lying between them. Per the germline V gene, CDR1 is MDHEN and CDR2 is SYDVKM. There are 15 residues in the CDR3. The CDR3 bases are TGTGCCAGCAGACGTCACCGAGGGGGCAATCAGCCCCAGCATTTT. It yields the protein CASRRHRGGNQPQHF.

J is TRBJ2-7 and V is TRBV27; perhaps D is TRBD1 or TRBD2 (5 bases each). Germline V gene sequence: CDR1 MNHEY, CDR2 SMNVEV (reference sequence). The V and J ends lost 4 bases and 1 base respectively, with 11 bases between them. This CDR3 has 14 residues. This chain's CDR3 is CASSSWDGSYEQYF. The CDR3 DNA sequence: TGTGCCAGCAGTTCATGGGACGGATCCTACGAGCAGTACTTC.

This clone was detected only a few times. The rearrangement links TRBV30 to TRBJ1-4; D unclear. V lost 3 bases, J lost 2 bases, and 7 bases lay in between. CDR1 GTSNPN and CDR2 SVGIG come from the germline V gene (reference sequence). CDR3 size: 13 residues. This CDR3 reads CAWRDGTNEKLFF. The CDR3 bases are TGTGCCTGGAGAGACGGGACTAATGAAAAACTGTTTTTT.

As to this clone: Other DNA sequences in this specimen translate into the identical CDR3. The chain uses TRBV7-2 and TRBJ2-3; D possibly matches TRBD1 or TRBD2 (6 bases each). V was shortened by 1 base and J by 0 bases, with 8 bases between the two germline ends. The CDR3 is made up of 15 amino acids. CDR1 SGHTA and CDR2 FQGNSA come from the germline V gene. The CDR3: CASSLEGGSTDTQYF. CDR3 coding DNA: TGTGCCAGCAGCTTAGAGGGGGGAAGCACAGATACGCAGTATTTT. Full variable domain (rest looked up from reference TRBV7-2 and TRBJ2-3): GAGVSQSPSNKVTEKGKDVELRCDPISGHTALYWYRQSLGQGLEFLIYFQGNSAPDKSGLPSDRFSAERTGGSVSTLTIQRTQQEDSAVYLCASSLEGGSTDTQYFGPGTRLTVL.